This TCR beta chain stems from a study of cytomegalovirus exposure and HLA in healthy donors (dated by TCRdb to the late 2010s). About the full investigation: An earlier analysis of more than 550 of the donors reported approximately 300 Gb of sequence data and 117 million unique TCR beta sequences obtained from about 180 million T cells. An early release that covered several hundred HLA-typed donors contained about 290 gigabases of sequencing data and tens of millions of unique TCR sequences. Of the roughly 400 genotyped donors, about 84% fell in the genetic ancestry cluster associated with self-reported Caucasian donors. The study was designed to test whether signatures of past pathogen exposure could be identified by cataloging public T cell receptors. The study used immunosequencing to profile the T cell repertoires of approximately 630 subjects and linked those repertoires to cytomegalovirus serostatus. Besides the first cohort of under 700 subjects, a separate validation cohort made up of 90 to 150 different subjects was used. To predict cytomegalovirus infection status, the study combined high-throughput TCR immunosequencing, statistical association of individual TCRs with disease status, and machine learning. To study patterns of TCR occurrence, a later analysis re-analyzed previously published TCR beta repertoires from around 700 donors and added high-resolution HLA genotyping. Rather than using new phenotypic data, the later analysis identified candidate immune exposures from TCR beta sequences and from how often those sequences occurred across donors. To decide whether each TCR beta V gene segment behaved as functional or pseudogenic, an earlier analysis of fewer than 750 of the donors relied on high-throughput TCR beta sequencing. Donor age, sex, ethnicity and CMV serostatus were compiled together with the repertoire data. A later genetic analysis took genome-wide SNP genotypes for 398 of the 666 donors and used that subset as a discovery cohort. Every discovery cohort repertoire had been produced on one sequencing platform. Both class I and class II loci were covered by HLA typing, at four-digit resolution. Typing coverage differed by locus: A, B, C, DRB1 and DQB1 were typed in about 629-640 donors, DQA1 in around 500, DPA1 in around 600, and DPB1 in just under 490. Four to six DR-DQ haplotypes were handled as single units for association and clustering, since linkage in the cohort was strong. Among about 410 genotyped donors of the cohort, an average of around 220,000 unique TCR beta nucleotide sequences was sequenced per donor, of which about 19% were non-productive. What the study reported, not specific to this receptor: A further reported finding was that TCR beta sequences accurately predicted the HLA-A and HLA-B alleles for most subjects in the first cohort. While some public TCRs were present in many individuals, most TCR sequences turned up only very rarely across donors. The only immune exposure information available for the cohort was CMV serostatus. In a later analysis, over 15,000 TCR beta sequences were associated with specific HLA alleles at a false discovery rate of 0.05. In a later analysis, several top co-occurrence clusters were reported to appear linked to parvovirus B19, influenza, CMV and Epstein-Barr virus. In a later analysis, HLA-associated TCR beta chains showed more clonal expansion and lower generation probabilities than non-associated chains that were equally common. In a later analysis, most CMV-associated TCR beta chains were found to appear HLA-restricted, with HLA associations seemingly driven largely by CMV exposure. The study listed 150 to 200 TCR beta chains as associated with cytomegalovirus. Correlated functional status among segregating V segments might be attributable to linkage disequilibrium, but an unknown experimental factor could not be ruled out. The classifier was reported to diagnose cytomegalovirus status with high specificity and sensitivity in both the original cohort and the validation cohort. In vitro tests confirmed that a few of the cytomegalovirus-associated TCR beta chains recognize cytomegalovirus antigens. A cluster of highly shared sequence variants was judged likely to represent a technical artifact of the sequencing pipeline. In an earlier analysis of more than 450 of the donors, most TCR beta V segments were observed in productive rearrangements about 87% or about 30% of the time, broadly matching IMGT annotations. In a later genetic analysis, a missense DCLRE1C variant was associated with V-gene and J-gene trimming of TCR beta chains, and the association was replicated in an independent cohort. A later analysis found that TCR association rates varied across HLA loci, with DRB1 alleles showing the most associated TCRs and HLA-C alleles the fewest. Assigning TCR associations to individual alleles was difficult when HLA alleles, especially DR and DQ, strongly co-occurred. According to a later genetic analysis, donors in an Asian-associated ancestry cluster had fewer N-insertions in productive TCRs than the approximately 630-donor mean. The cohort was sequenced for TCR beta chains only, and without alpha or paired-chain data the features that could be detected were limited. Because counts were too low, 15 to 20 rarely observed V segments, including chromosome 9 orphons, were excluded from the earlier analysis of 587 of the donors. Some IMGT-functional V segments, including TRBV6-2 and TRBV6-3, could not be distinguished by the 87-base-pair reads and were therefore excluded. Sequencing depth was assumed to be roughly uniform across donors in the presence/absence analyses, though that assumption may not hold. The authors suggested that the approach could potentially be generalized to other disease states and immunological phenotypes. Because HLA typing was missing for some donors at each locus, association tests included only the typed subset.

The CDR3 runs 13 amino acids, cysteine and phenylalanine included. Of the read, only the CDR3 DNA is kept; its 39 bases are in frame from base 1. To prepare the library, the immunoSEQ multiplex PCR assay was applied. The multiplex PCR relied on a mix of 60 forward primers for TCR Vbeta segments and 13 reverse primers for TCR Jbeta segments. A multiplex PCR assay on genomic DNA amplified the CDR3 region of rearranged TCR beta genes. The amplified TCR beta libraries were sequenced on the Illumina HiSeq System as 87-base-pair reads. In the paper's pipeline: A later analysis tallied 75 million to 95 million unique TCR beta chains across the 650 to 750 repertoires, and approximately 12 million of those chains were shared by two or more donors. A nearest-neighbor algorithm error-corrected the raw reads and collapsed the reads into unique sequences, merging closely related sequences to remove PCR and sequencing errors. Alignment of CDR3 sequences to IMGT reference sequences was used to assign V, D and J gene segments. For a sequence to be retained, a match of at least six nucleotides was required to both a V gene segment and a J gene segment. Rearrangements were classified as productive when the CDR3 lacked stop codons and remained in frame with V and J, and all other rearrangements were classified as non-productive. CDR3 was defined according to IMGT convention as the region running from the second conserved V-encoded cysteine to the conserved J-encoded phenylalanine. In an earlier analysis of around 640 of the donors, sequences lacking an unambiguous match to a single V gene segment were excluded. In an earlier analysis of a few hundred of the donors, V segments were called functional above 56.7% productive rearrangements and were called segregating when the between-donor standard deviation exceeded 5%. A statistical classification framework was built to diagnose cytomegalovirus status from the catalog of TCR beta chain sequences. A later analysis assigned V and J genes by comparing TCR nucleotide sequences with IMGT/GENE-DB human TR gene sequences. The TCRdist pipeline was used in a later analysis to assign CDR3 sequences and most-parsimonious VDJ recombination scenarios. A later analysis defined each TCR beta chain by its CDR3 amino acid sequence plus V-gene family, and excluded reads lacking a unique V-gene family. As a way to deal with suspected cross-contamination and a sequencing artifact, a later analysis dropped 592 nucleotide sequences that were highly shared and had low generation probability. In a later analysis, a clonal expansion index for each public chain was calculated from normalized within-repertoire ranks of inferred template counts. In a later analysis, generation probabilities were computed using a VDJ recombination model fitted to out-of-frame rearrangements, and the results were checked against IGoR. A later analysis scored TCR-TCR, TCR-HLA and TCR-CMV co-occurrence with hypergeometric tests, applying a repertoire-size bias correction to TCR pairs. In a later analysis, false discovery rates were estimated by permuting HLA or CMV assignments 20 times. In a later analysis, co-occurring TCRs were grouped using DBSCAN, and TCRdist sequence similarity was added for clustering within HLA-allele-positive subsets. Repertoires with fewer than 30,000 or more than 120,000 public chains, plus five repertoires with anomalous nucleotide sharing, were excluded from co-occurrence clustering. In its TCRdb copy, this immuneACCESS table keeps in-frame sequences only and misses some clones. Where compared with another copy, unresolved V genes explain less than half of these, and the others have no known cause. The V and J calls and clone size were taken over from that table, and D and trimming were inferred from the DNA. The sample contains about 140,000 clones, 73% of them found a single time. The leading ten clones occupy around 1.2% of the sample.

Remarks on this clone: This receptor's antigen is unknown. Nothing much larger sits one base from this clone, and base qualities are not available.

The cohort comprised more than 550 healthy bone marrow donors. Cohort members were all nominally healthy when sampled, although unrecorded immune exposures were likely present. The donor was CMV seronegative and was included in the group of a few hundred seronegative cohort members. Every donor gave a peripheral blood sample, and the peripheral blood mononuclear cells from that sample were used for TCR beta sequencing. Genomic DNA was extracted from the blood cell samples with the Qiagen DNeasy Blood Extraction Kit. The sample comprised PBMCs. This sequence uses TRBV21-1 and TRBJ1-1; the table gives TRBD1 as D, unverified against the DNA. TRBV21-1 is a listed pseudogene. This sequence originates from a middle-aged woman in good health and CMV-seronegative. This receptor carries the CDR3 CASTGTGSVEAFF. The DNA sequence reads TGTGCCAGTACCGGGACAGGGTCTGTTGAAGCTTTCTTT.